A selection of T cell receptor beta chains follows, all from one sample in a study of tumor-infiltrating lymphocytes in primary liver carcinoma. TCRdb reprocessed the multiplex PCR reads via MiXCR and lists one record per CDR3 protein. The table includes 310,000 or so distinct CDR3 sequences, 50% to 75% detected once. The source material was peripheral blood. Source of these receptors: a woman aged 25-40 years with primary liver carcinoma and hepatitis B virus infection. Each CDR3 is given with its conserved first and last residue. D genes are given only for firm matches. Rows may omit the clone size; those that give it use once, few, many or a size class.

j_call	clone_size	v_call	d_call	cdr3_aa	cdr3_nt
TRBJ1-2	NA	TRBV29-1	NA	CSVEAGESGYTF	TGCAGCGTTGAAGCGGGGGAGTCGGGCTACACCTTC
TRBJ2-2	NA	TRBV5-4	NA	CASSFRAGRTGELFF	TGTGCCAGCAGTTTTAGGGCGGGGCGCACCGGGGAGCTGTTTTTT
TRBJ2-7	NA	TRBV4-1	TRBD1	CANSPLHRDRVYEQYF	TGCGCCAACAGCCCCCTCCACCGGGACAGGGTCTACGAGCAGTACTTC
TRBJ2-7	few	TRBV7-9	NA	CASSLARDYEQYF	TGTGCCAGCAGCTTAGCCAGGGACTACGAGCAGTACTTC
TRBJ2-7	NA	TRBV13	TRBD2	CASSPTSGGRSYEQYF	TGTGCCAGCAGCCCGACTAGCGGGGGACGCTCCTACGAGCAGTACTTC
TRBJ2-2	NA	TRBV11-2	TRBD2	CASRIRTSGSRFEEPFF	TGTGCCAGCAGAATCAGGACTAGCGGGAGTAGGTTCGAGGAGCCGTTTTTT
TRBJ1-1	few	TRBV30	NA	CAWPGRRTEAFF	TGTGCCTGGCCCGGGAGGAGGACTGAAGCTTTCTTT
TRBJ2-3	NA	TRBV29-1	NA	CSIDSVSRSLTDTQYF	TGCAGCATTGATTCCGTTAGCAGGAGTTTGACAGATACGCAGTATTTT
TRBJ1-2	once	TRBV6-1	NA	CANSEYGLGGYTF	TGTGCCAACAGTGAATACGGTCTCGGTGGCTACACCTTC
TRBJ1-4	NA	TRBV7-9	NA	CASSLGVEKLFF	TGCGCCAGCAGCTTAGGGGTTGAAAAACTGTTTTTT
TRBJ2-2	NA	TRBV12-3/TRBV12-4	TRBD2	CASSSGGLNTGGLFF	TGTGCCAGCAGTTCGGGAGGGTTGAACACCGGGGGGCTGTTTTTT
TRBJ2-1	NA	TRBV11-2	NA	CASSHFSMGNGEQLF	TGTGCCAGCAGTCACTTTAGTATGGGAAACGGGGAGCAGTTATTC
TRBJ2-1	NA	TRBV7-8	NA	CASSFVEPRGAHPYNGQFF	TGTGCCAGCAGCTTTGTGGAACCTAGGGGGGCTCACCCCTACAACGGGCAGTTCTTC
TRBJ2-7	few	TRBV14	TRBD2	CASSPTQGGSASWYEQYF	TGTGCCAGCAGCCCTACCCAGGGAGGGTCCGCCTCTTGGTACGAGCAGTACTTC
TRBJ2-1	NA	TRBV11-2	NA	CTSSLDLWIPVNEKFF	TGTACCAGCAGCTTAGATCTGTGGATACCGGTAAATGAGAAGTTCTTC
TRBJ2-7	few	TRBV7-8	NA	CASSLIRGIPTYEQYF	TGTGCCAGCAGCTTGATCCGAGGAATTCCCACCTACGAGCAGTACTTC
TRBJ2-3	few	TRBV6-6	TRBD2	CASSSTLGGADTQYF	TGTGCCAGCAGTTCTACACTGGGGGGGGCAGATACGCAGTATTTT
TRBJ2-7	many	TRBV11-2	NA	CASSLYEQYF	TGTGCCAGCAGCCTCTACGAGCAGTACTTC
TRBJ2-1	many	TRBV6-2/TRBV6-3	NA	CASSRTATSNEQFF	TGTGCCAGCAGTCGGACAGCTACGAGCAATGAGCAGTTCTTC
TRBJ2-1	few	TRBV5-4	NA	CASSLAIGNEQFF	TGTGCCAGCAGCTTGGCCATCGGCAATGAGCAGTTCTTC
TRBJ2-1	NA	TRBV10-2	NA	CASSPSASDEQSF	TGCGCCAGCAGTCCCTCAGCGTCGGATGAGCAGTCCTTC
TRBJ2-7	many	TRBV13	NA	CASGSMEGEQYF	TGTGCCAGCGGGTCAATGGAGGGCGAGCAGTACTTC
TRBJ2-7	few	TRBV10-3	TRBD2	CAISEEGLGSSHEQYF	TGTGCCATCAGTGAAGAGGGACTAGGATCTTCCCACGAGCAGTACTTC
TRBJ1-2	many	TRBV6-1	NA	CASSEGAGPYGYTF	TGTGCCAGCAGTGAAGGGGCAGGGCCCTATGGCTACACCTTC
TRBJ2-3	many	TRBV6-1	TRBD2	CASTIAGGPDTQYF	TGTGCCAGCACCATCGCGGGAGGGCCGGATACGCAGTATTTT
TRBJ2-2	once	TRBV29-1	NA	CGVPAGGNTGELFF	TGCGGCGTTCCAGCCGGCGGGAACACCGGGGAGCTGTTTTTT
TRBJ2-1	NA	TRBV12-3/TRBV12-4	TRBD1	CTSSLRDRGPNEQFF	TGTACCAGCAGTCTCCGGGACAGGGGGCCAAATGAGCAGTTCTTC
TRBJ1-1	few	TRBV6-1	NA	CASLWGNTEAFF	TGTGCCTCCCTTTGGGGAAACACTGAAGCTTTCTTT
TRBJ2-7	NA	TRBV6-2/TRBV6-3	TRBD1	CASREGASYEQYF	TGTGCCAGCAGAGAGGGGGCATCCTACGAGCAGTACTTC
TRBJ2-1	few	TRBV28	TRBD2	CASRYSGTYNEQFF	TGTGCCAGCCGTTATAGCGGGACCTACAATGAGCAGTTCTTC
TRBJ1-1	NA	TRBV28	NA	CASSAPRGGVSAFF	TGTGCCAGCTCTGCCCCCAGGGGTGGGGTGTCTGCTTTCTTT
TRBJ1-1	few	TRBV6-5	NA	CASSYSGGFETEAFF	TGTGCCAGCAGTTACTCTGGAGGTTTTGAGACTGAAGCTTTCTTT
TRBJ2-3	NA	TRBV7-9	TRBD2	CASREGSGTSSTDTQYF	TGTGCCAGCAGAGAGGGCAGCGGGACCTCTAGCACAGATACGCAGTATTTT
TRBJ1-5	NA	TRBV6-5	NA	CASSSLQGSNQPQHF	TGTGCCAGCAGCTCCCTCCAGGGAAGCAATCAGCCCCAGCATTTT
TRBJ2-1	NA	TRBV28	TRBD2	CASSFVSGRYEQFF	TGTGCCAGCAGTTTCGTTAGCGGGCGGTATGAGCAGTTCTTC
TRBJ2-7	few	TRBV7-8	NA	CASSLVLGGTTYEQYF	TGTGCCAGCAGCTTAGTTCTGGGAGGAACTACGTACGAGCAGTACTTC
TRBJ1-2	once	TRBV11-2	NA	CASSLNRDYSYTF	TGTGCCAGCAGCTTAAACAGGGACTATAGCTACACCTTC
TRBJ2-3	many	TRBV6-5	NA	CASSVGFTDTQYF	TGTGCCAGCAGCGTAGGATTCACAGATACGCAGTATTTT
TRBJ2-7	NA	TRBV12-3/TRBV12-4	NA	CASSFGLFCEQYF	TGTGCCAGCAGTTTCGGACTATTCTGCGAGCAGTACTTC
TRBJ2-7	NA	TRBV11-2	TRBD1	CASSYDRGLYGQYF	TGTGCCAGCAGCTACGACAGGGGGCTTTACGGGCAGTACTTC
TRBJ1-5	NA	TRBV6-1	TRBD1	CASSEHEGAGQPQHF	TGTGCCAGCAGTGAACATGAGGGGGCCGGGCAGCCCCAGCATTTT
TRBJ1-5	NA	TRBV5-5	NA	CASILVASGYSNQPRHF	TGTGCCAGCATCTTGGTGGCCTCGGGGTATAGCAATCAGCCCCGGCATTTT
TRBJ2-7	NA	TRBV4-3	NA	CASSQGQREYEQYF	TGCGCCAGCAGCCAAGGACAGAGAGAATACGAGCAGTACTTC
TRBJ2-1	NA	TRBV7-8	NA	CASSSRRDIDNEQFF	TGTGCCAGCAGCTCCCGCCGGGACATAGACAATGAGCAGTTCTTC
TRBJ2-5	many	TRBV11-3	NA	CASSLAQARKTQYF	TGTGCCAGCAGCTTAGCCCAGGCACGAAAAACCCAGTACTTC
TRBJ1-6	few	TRBV10-3	TRBD1	CAIRGTGRESPLHF	TGTGCCATCCGCGGGACAGGGAGAGAATCACCCCTCCACTTT
TRBJ2-5	once	TRBV11-2	NA	CASSLGPATETQCF	TGTGCCAGCAGTTTGGGACCGGCGACAGAGACCCAGTGCTTC
TRBJ2-7	NA	TRBV28	NA	CASSRTPSYEQYF	TGTGCCAGCAGTCGCACCCCCTCCTACGAGCAGTACTTT